A single T cell receptor (beta chain) is shown here with its context. Its antigen is currently unknown. The CDR3 loop spans 15 amino acids. From germline, CDR1 is SGDLS and CDR2 YYNGEE. The germline V and J ends were trimmed by 2 bases and 5 bases, with 14 bases remaining between them. The assay was immunoSEQ multiplex PCR, and TCRdb's table has in-frame clones only and misses some. This table holds tens of thousands of clones, about 95% found once. Obtained as resections during corrective heart surgery, the thymus tissue was then studied. This sample is drawn from a study of human thymus T cells. Study-level results: Thymic and blood repertoires appeared to display a bias in their usage of V and J genes.

V usage is TRBV9 and J usage is TRBJ2-1; D perhaps matches TRBD2 (6 bases). The source of this sequence is a girl younger than two with a congenital heart defect but otherwise immunologically healthy. The sequenced sample consisted of thymus tissue. In DNA form, the CDR3 reads TGTGCCAGCAGCGTCTCTGGCGGGGTCGACAATGAGCAGTTCTTC. Amino acids: CASSVSGGVDNEQFF.